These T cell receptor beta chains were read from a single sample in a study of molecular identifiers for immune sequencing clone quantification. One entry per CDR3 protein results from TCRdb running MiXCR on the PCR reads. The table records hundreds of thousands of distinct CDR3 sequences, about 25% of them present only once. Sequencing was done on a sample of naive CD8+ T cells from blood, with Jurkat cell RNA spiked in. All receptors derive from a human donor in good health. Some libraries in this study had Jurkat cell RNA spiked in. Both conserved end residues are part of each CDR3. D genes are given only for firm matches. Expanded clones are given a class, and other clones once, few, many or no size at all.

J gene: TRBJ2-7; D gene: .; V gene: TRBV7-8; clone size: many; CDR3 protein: CASSFGSAYEQYF; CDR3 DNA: TGTGCCAGCAGCTTTGGCAGCGCCTACGAGCAGTACTTC
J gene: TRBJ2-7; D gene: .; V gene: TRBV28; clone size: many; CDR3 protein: CASSLSLKEYF; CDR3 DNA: TGTGCCAGCAGTTTGTCTCTAAAGGAGTACTTC
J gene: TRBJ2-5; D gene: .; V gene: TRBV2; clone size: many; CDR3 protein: CASRKEGVFQETQYF; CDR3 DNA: TGTGCCAGCAGAAAAGAGGGGGTCTTCCAAGAGACCCAGTACTTC
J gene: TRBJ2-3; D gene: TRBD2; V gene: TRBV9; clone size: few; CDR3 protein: CASSYSGSGADTQYF; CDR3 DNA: TGTGCCAGCAGCTATAGCGGGAGCGGGGCAGATACGCAGTATTTT
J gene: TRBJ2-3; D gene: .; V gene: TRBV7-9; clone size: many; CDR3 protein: CASSFQRGFGTDTQYF; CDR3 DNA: TGTGCCAGCAGCTTCCAACGGGGGTTCGGCACAGATACGCAGTATTTT
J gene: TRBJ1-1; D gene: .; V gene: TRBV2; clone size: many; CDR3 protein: CASTGGRGSGEAFF; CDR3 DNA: TGTGCCAGCACCGGGGGTAGGGGTAGCGGTGAAGCTTTCTTT
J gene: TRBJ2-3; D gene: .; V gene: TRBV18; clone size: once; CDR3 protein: CASTPRDTRTDTQYF; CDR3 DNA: TGTGCCAGCACACCACGGGACACCCGCACAGATACGCAGTATTTT
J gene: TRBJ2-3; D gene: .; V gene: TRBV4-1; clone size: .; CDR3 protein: CASSQSGGSGFTDTQYF; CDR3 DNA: TGCGCCAGCAGCCAATCAGGGGGGTCGGGTTTCACAGATACGCAGTATTTT
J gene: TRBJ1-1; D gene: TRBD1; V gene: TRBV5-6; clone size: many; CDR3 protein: CASSFAPGQVDEAFF; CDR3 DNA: TGTGCCAGCAGCTTTGCCCCGGGACAGGTTGACGAAGCTTTCTTT
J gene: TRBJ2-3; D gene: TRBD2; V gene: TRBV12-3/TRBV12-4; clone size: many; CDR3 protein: CASSNGLVQDTQYF; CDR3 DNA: TGTGCCAGCAGCAACGGACTAGTCCAAGATACGCAGTATTTT
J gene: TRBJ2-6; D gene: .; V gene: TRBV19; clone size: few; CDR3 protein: CASSKRIPKPSGANVLTF; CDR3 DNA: TGTGCCAGTAGTAAGCGAATCCCAAAACCCTCTGGGGCCAACGTCCTGACTTTC
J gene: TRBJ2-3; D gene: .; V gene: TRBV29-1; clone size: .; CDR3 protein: CNVDNRDPGTDTQYF; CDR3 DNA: TGCAACGTTGACAACCGAGATCCCGGCACAGATACGCAGTATTTT
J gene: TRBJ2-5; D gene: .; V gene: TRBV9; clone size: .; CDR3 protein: CASSPPPSGDFRETQYF; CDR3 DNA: TGTGCCAGCAGCCCCCCCCCGTCGGGCGATTTTCGGGAGACCCAGTACTTC
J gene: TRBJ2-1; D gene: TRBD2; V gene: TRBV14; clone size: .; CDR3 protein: CASSQVGLAGTQFF; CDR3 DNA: TGTGCCAGCAGCCAAGTCGGACTAGCGGGCACGCAGTTCTTC
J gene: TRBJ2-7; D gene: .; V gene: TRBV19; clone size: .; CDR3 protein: CASSSGDNYEQYF; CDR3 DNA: TGTGCCAGTAGTAGTGGGGACAACTACGAGCAGTACTTC
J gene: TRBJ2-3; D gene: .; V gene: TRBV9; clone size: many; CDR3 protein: CASSERGRTIDTQYF; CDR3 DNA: TGTGCCAGCAGCGAACGGGGGCGTACAATCGATACGCAGTATTTT
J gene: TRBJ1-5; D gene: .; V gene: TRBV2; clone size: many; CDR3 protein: CASSERSGGGNQPQHF; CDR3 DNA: TGTGCCAGCAGTGAACGGTCAGGAGGAGGCAATCAGCCCCAGCATTTT
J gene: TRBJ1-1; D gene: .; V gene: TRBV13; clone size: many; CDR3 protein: CASSLVFSHTEAFF; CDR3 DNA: TGTGCCAGCAGCTTAGTTTTCAGCCACACTGAAGCTTTCTTT
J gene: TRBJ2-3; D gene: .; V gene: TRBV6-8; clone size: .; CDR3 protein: CASITRSKRQEGDTQYF; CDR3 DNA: TGTGCCAGCATTACTCGATCTAAAAGACAGGAGGGGGATACGCAGTATTTT
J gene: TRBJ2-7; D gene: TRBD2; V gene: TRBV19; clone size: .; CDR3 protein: CASRPGTRSSYEQYF; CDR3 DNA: TGTGCCAGTAGGCCCGGGACTAGATCCTCCTACGAGCAGTACTTC
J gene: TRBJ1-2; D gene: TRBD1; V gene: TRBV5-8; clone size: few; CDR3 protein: CASSSDRGIYYGYTF; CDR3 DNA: TGTGCCAGCAGCTCGGACAGGGGCATTTACTATGGCTACACCTTC
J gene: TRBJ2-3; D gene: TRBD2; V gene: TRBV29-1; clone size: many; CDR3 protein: CSVEGLAVTDTQYF; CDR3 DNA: TGCAGCGTTGAAGGCCTAGCGGTAACAGATACGCAGTATTTT
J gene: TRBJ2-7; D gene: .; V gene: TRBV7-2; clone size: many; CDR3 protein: CASSPTHTYEQYF; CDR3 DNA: TGTGCCAGCAGCCCAACCCATACCTACGAGCAGTACTTC
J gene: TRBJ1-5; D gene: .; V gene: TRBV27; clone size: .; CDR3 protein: CASSPQGPPSDQPQHF; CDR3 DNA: TGTGCCAGCAGTCCACAAGGACCGCCTTCCGATCAGCCCCAGCATTTT
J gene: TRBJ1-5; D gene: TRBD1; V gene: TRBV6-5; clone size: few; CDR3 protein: CASSYGAGGSNQPQHF; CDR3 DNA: TGTGCCAGCAGTTACGGGGCAGGGGGAAGCAATCAGCCCCAGCATTTT
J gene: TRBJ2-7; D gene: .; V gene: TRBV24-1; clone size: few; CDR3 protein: CATSDFPTGMPYYEQYF; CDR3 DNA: TGTGCCACCAGTGATTTCCCAACGGGAATGCCCTACTACGAGCAGTACTTC
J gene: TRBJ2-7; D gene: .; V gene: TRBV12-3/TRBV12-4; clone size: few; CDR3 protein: CASSSGPDYEQYF; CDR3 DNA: TGTGCCAGCAGTTCGGGACCGGATTACGAGCAGTACTTC
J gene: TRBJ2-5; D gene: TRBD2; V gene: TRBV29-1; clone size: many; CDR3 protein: CSVEDRGTSGIQETQYF; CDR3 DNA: TGCAGCGTTGAAGACCGGGGGACTAGCGGGATCCAAGAGACCCAGTACTTC
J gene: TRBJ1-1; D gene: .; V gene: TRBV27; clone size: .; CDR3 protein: CASSPGQSTAAFF; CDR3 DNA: TGTGCCAGCAGCCCCGGACAGTCCACTGCAGCTTTCTTT
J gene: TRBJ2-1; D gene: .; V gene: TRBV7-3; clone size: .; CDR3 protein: CASSLFGTDEQFF; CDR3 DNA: TGTGCCAGCAGCTTGTTCGGGACGGATGAGCAGTTCTTC
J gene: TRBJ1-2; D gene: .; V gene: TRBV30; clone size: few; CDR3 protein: CAWSVGSNYGYTF; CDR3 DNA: TGTGCCTGGAGTGTGGGGTCTAACTATGGCTACACCTTC
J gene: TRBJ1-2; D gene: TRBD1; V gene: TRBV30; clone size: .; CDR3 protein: CAWSPRTGTSYGYTF; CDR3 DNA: TGTGCCTGGAGCCCAAGGACAGGGACTAGCTATGGCTACACCTTC
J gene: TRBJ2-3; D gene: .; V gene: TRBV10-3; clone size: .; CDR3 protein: CAISEPTSPLDTQYF; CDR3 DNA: TGTGCCATCAGTGAACCGACTTCCCCACTAGATACGCAGTATTTT
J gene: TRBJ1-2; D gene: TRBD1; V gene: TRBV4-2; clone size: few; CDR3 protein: CASSQEGTVGYGYTF; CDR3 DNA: TGTGCCAGCAGCCAAGAAGGGACAGTTGGGTATGGCTACACCTTC
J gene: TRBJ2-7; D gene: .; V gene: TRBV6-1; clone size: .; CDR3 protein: CASSEPTASGYEQYF; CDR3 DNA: TGTGCCAGCAGTGAACCGACTGCATCGGGCTACGAGCAGTACTTC
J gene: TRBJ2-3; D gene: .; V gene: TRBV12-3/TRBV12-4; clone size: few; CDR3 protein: CASSFWEVGRTDTQYF; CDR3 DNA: TGTGCCAGCAGTTTTTGGGAAGTCGGCCGCACAGATACGCAGTATTTT
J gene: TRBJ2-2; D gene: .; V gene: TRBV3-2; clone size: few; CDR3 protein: CASSQDVRGSNTGELFF; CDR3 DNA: TGTGCCAGCAGCCAAGATGTGAGGGGGTCGAACACCGGGGAGCTGTTTTTT
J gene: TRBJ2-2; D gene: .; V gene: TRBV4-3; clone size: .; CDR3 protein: CASSQGLTGELFF; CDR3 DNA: TGCGCCAGCAGCCAAGGTCTTACCGGGGAGCTGTTTTTT
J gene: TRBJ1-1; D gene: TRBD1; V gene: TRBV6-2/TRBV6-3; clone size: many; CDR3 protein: CASRQGPMNTEAFF; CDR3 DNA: TGTGCCAGCCGACAGGGGCCGATGAACACTGAAGCTTTCTTT
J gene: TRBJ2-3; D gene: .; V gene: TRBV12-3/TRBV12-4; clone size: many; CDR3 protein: CASSQLVGVADTQYF; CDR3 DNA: TGTGCCAGCAGTCAATTGGTGGGAGTTGCAGATACGCAGTATTTT
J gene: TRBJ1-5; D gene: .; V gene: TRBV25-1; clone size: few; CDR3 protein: CASSDSGSSQPQHF; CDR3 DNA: TGTGCCAGCAGTGACTCAGGGTCGAGTCAGCCCCAGCATTTT
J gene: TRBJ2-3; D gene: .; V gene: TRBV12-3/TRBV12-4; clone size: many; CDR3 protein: CASSQLGDEDADTQYF; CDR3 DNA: TGTGCCAGCAGCCAGCTGGGGGACGAGGACGCAGATACGCAGTATTTT
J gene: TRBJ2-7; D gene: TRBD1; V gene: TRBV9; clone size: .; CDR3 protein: CASSAEAGTVPSYAQYF; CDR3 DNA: TGTGCCAGCAGCGCAGAGGCTGGGACAGTTCCTTCCTACGCGCAGTACTTC
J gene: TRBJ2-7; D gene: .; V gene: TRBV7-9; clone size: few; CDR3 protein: CASSPAGGVQTYEQYF; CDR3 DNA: TGTGCCAGCAGCCCCGCCGGCGGGGTACAAACCTACGAGCAGTACTTC
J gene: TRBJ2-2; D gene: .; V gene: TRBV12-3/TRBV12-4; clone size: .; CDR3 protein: CASSSGTHLDTGELFF; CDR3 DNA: TGTGCCAGCAGCTCGGGGACCCACTTGGACACCGGGGAGCTGTTTTTT
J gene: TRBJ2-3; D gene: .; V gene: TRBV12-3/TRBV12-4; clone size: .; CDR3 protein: CASSLTRAGATDTQYF; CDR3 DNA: TGTGCCAGCAGTCTCACTCGGGCAGGGGCCACAGATACGCAGTATTTT
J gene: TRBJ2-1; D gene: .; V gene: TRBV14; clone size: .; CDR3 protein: CASSQVGEQVDEQFF; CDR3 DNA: TGTGCCAGCAGCCAAGTCGGGGAACAGGTCGATGAGCAGTTCTTC
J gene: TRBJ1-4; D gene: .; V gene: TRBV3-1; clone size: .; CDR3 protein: CASSQDLVVGREKLFF; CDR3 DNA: TGTGCCAGCAGCCAAGATCTCGTGGTTGGTCGGGAAAAACTGTTTTTT
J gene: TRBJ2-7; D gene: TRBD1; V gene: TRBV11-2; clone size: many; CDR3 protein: CASSFTGTGYYEQYF; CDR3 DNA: TGTGCCAGCAGTTTTACCGGGACAGGGTACTACGAGCAGTACTTC
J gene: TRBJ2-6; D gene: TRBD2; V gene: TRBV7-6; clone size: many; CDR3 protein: CATSREGPGANVLTF; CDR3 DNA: TGTGCCACCTCCAGGGAGGGGCCAGGGGCCAACGTCCTGACTTTC
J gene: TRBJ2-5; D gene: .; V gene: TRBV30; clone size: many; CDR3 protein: CAWSGLDWNQETQYF; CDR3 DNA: TGTGCCTGGTCGGGCTTGGACTGGAACCAAGAGACCCAGTACTTC
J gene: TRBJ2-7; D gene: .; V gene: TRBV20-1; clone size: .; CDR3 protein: CSARSALSYEQYF; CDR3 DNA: TGCAGTGCTAGATCGGCCCTCTCCTACGAGCAGTACTTC
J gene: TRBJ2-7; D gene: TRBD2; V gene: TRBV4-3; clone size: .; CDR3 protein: CASSQDTSGTVYEQYF; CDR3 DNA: TGCGCCAGCAGCCAAGATACTAGCGGGACGGTCTACGAGCAGTACTTC
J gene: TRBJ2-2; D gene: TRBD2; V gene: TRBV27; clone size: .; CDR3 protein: CASTPAGGDTGELFF; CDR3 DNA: TGTGCCAGCACCCCAGCGGGAGGGGACACCGGGGAGCTGTTTTTT
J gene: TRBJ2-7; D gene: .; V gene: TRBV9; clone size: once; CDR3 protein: CASSVGAGAVHEQYF; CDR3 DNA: TGTGCCAGCAGCGTAGGGGCCGGAGCGGTGCACGAGCAGTACTTC
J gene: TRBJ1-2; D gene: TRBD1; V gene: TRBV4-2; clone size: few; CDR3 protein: CASSQGAGGNGYTF; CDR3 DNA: TGTGCCAGCAGCCAGGGCGCAGGGGGCAATGGCTACACCTTC
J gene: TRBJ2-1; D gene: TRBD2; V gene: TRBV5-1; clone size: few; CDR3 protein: CASSLVGGGVYEQFF; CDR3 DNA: TGCGCCAGCAGCCTCGTAGGCGGGGGGGTTTATGAGCAGTTCTTC
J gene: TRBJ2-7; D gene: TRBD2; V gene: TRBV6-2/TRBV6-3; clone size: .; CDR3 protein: CANSSLQLAGVNYEQYF; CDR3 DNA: TGTGCCAACAGTTCCTTACAACTAGCGGGGGTCAACTACGAGCAGTACTTC
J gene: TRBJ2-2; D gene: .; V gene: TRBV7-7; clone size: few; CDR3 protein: CASGGSGELFF; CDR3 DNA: TGTGCTAGCGGTGGTTCCGGGGAGCTGTTTTTT
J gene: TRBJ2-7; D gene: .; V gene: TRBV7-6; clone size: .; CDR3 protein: CASSPEGSGAYEQYF; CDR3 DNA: TGTGCCAGCTCCCCGGAGGGTAGCGGTGCCTACGAGCAGTACTTC